A single sample gave rise to the 8 T cell receptor beta chains below, sequenced in a study of shared clonotypes between healthy human individuals. Sequencing used immunoSEQ multiplex PCR; TCRdb keeps in-frame clones, though not all of them. The sample lists about 1 million clones; roughly 74% were seen once. Sequencing was done on a sample of memory CD4+ T cells from PBMCs. Subset defined: CD45RA-negative fraction. The source is a man between 18 and 29 years old in good health. Some clones in this sample may be carry-over from other donors' samples.

This clone was recorded once. The chain carries TRBV19 and TRBJ2-3, with 10 nucleotides matching TRBD1. V trimming: 1 base; J trimming: 4 bases; junction bases outside the gene matches: 5. This CDR3 region has 16 residues. The germline gives CDR1 LNHDA, CDR2 SQIVND (reference sequence). CDR3 region: CASSIGQGAGADTQYF. For the CDR3, the DNA is TGTGCCAGTAGTATAGGACAGGGGGCCGGCGCAGATACGCAGTATTTT.

Of note for this clone: The same CDR3 can be traced to other DNA sequences in this sample. V usage is TRBV5-1 and J usage is TRBJ2-2, with a possible D match to TRBD2 (6 bases). Germline V gives CDR1 SGHRS, CDR2 YFSETQ. Trimming shortened V by 0 bases and J by 1 base, and 7 bases separated the two germline ends. The CDR3 loop spans 15 amino acids. The DNA of the CDR3 is TGCGCCAGCAGCTTGGGAGCGGGGAACACCGGGGAGCTGTTTTTT. This codes for CASSLGAGNTGELFF. The full variable domain, its missing parts supplied by reference TRBV5-1 and TRBJ2-2, is KAGVTQTPRYLIKTRGQQVTLSCSPISGHRSVSWYQQTPGQGLQFLFEYFSETQRNKGNFPGRFSGRQFSNSRSEMNVSTLELGDSALYLCASSLGAGNTGELFFGEGSRLTVL.

The chain links TRBV28 to TRBJ1-2; 9 positions match TRBD1. This CDR3 comprises 15 residues. CDR1 is MDHEN and CDR2 is SYDVKM in the germline V gene. V was clipped by 4 bases and J by 4 bases; unmatched bases: 7. The CDR3 DNA follows: TGTGCCAGCAGTTCGTCGGGACAGGGATTCTATGGCTACACCTTC. This gives the protein CASSSSGQGFYGYTF.

The chain links TRBV5-1 to TRBJ2-3; a possible D gene is TRBD2 (6 bases). Per germline, CDR1 SGHRS and CDR2 YFSETQ. V was shortened by 2 bases and J by 4 bases, with 8 bases between the two germline ends. This CDR3 has 13 residues. The CDR3 coding sequence is TGCGCCAGCAGCTTCCTAGCGCCAGATACGCAGTATTTT. Its protein product is CASSFLAPDTQYF.

V and J are TRBV28 and TRBJ2-6; D gene ambiguous. This CDR3 has 19 amino acids. Trimming removed 5 bases at V and 3 bases at J, with 23 bases between. In germline, CDR1 is MDHEN, CDR2 SYDVKM. Here the CDR3 reads CASSPPDRVVSFGANVLTF. The CDR3, as DNA: TGTGCCAGCAGTCCCCCCGACCGGGTTGTTTCGTTTGGGGCCAACGTCCTGACTTTC.

Comments on this clone: A read error likely explains this, since a far larger clone differs by one base. The chain carries TRBV4-1 and TRBJ2-2, with 10 bases identical to TRBD2. The trim removed 3 bases at V and 7 bases at J, leaving 2 bases unmatched. Per the germline V gene, CDR1 is MGHRA and CDR2 is YSYEKL. This CDR3 comprises 14 residues. CDR3 amino acids: CASSQGTSVGELFF. The CDR3 DNA sequence: TGCGCCAGCAGCCAGGGGACTAGCGTCGGGGAGCTGTTTTTT.

This sequence joins TRBV2 and TRBJ2-2, with 7 bases lining up with TRBD2. The CDR3 extends over 13 amino acids. After removal of 6 bases from V and 6 bases from J, the junction contained 4 bases not matched to a gene. Germline V CDR1 and CDR2: SNHLY, FYNNEI. The CDR3 region has the DNA TGTGCCAGCAGGCTGACTAGCCCCGGGGAGCTGTTTTTT. It translates to CASRLTSPGELFF. Combining the CDR3 with reference TRBV2 and TRBJ2-2 gives the whole variable domain EPEVTQTPSHQVTQMGQEVILRCVPISNHLYFYWYRQILGQKVEFLVSFYNNEISEKSEIFDDQFSVERPDGSNFTLKIRSTKLEDSAMYFCASRLTSPGELFFGEGSRLTVL.

This chain links TRBV7-9 with TRBJ2-3; D unclear. The CDR3 length is 13 residues. V lost 4 bases and J 9 bases, leaving 14 bases between the germline ends. Germline loops: CDR1 SEHNR, CDR2 FQNEAQ (reference sequence). CDR3 nucleotides: TGTGCCAGCAGCTCCGTCACTTTGGGGACGCAGTATTTT. It encodes CASSSVTLGTQYF.